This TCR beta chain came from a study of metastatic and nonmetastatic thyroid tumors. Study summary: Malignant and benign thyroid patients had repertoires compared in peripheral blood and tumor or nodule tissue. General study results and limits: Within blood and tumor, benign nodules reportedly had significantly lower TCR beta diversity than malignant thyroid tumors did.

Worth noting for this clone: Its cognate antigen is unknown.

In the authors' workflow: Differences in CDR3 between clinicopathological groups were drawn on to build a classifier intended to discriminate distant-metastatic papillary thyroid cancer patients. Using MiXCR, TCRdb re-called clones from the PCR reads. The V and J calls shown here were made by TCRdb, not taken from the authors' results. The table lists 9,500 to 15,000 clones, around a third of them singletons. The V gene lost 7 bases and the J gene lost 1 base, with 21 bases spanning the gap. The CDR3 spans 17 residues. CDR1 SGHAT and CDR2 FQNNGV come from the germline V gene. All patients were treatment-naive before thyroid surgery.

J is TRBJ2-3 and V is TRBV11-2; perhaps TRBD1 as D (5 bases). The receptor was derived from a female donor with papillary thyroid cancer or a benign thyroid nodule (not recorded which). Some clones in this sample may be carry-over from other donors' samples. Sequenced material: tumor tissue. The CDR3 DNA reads TGTGCCAGCATCCAGGGCCGGTCCGCGGCCGGCACAGATACGCAGTATTTT. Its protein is CASIQGRSAAGTDTQYF.